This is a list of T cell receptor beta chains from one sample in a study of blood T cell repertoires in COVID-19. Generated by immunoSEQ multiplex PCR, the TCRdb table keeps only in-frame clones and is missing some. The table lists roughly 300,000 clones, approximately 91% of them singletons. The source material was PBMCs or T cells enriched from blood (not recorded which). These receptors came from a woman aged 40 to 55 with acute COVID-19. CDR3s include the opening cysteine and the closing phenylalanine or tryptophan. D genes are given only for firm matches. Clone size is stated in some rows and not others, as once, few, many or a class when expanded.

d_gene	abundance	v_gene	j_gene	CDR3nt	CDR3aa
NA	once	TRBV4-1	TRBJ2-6	TGCGCCAGCAGCCGAACGTTGGGGGGCTCTGGGGCCAACGTCCTGACTTTC	CASSRTLGGSGANVLTF
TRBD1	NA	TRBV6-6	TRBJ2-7	TGTGCCAGCAGTTCCTCGGACAGGGGGTCCTACGAGCAGTACTTC	CASSSSDRGSYEQYF
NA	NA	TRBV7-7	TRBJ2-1	TGTGCCAGCAGCTTCAGTTTGGACTACATTAATGAGCAGTTCTTC	CASSFSLDYINEQFF
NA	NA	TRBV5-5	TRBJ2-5	TGTGCCAGCAGCTTGGGGGAGGAGACCCAGTACTTC	CASSLGEETQYF
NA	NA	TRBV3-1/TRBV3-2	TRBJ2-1	TGTGCCAGCAGCCAAGCTTCCAATGAGCAGTTCTTC	CASSQASNEQFF
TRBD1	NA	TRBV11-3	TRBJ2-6	TGTGCCAGCAGCCGCATGGGACAGACCAGCTCTGGGGCCAACGTCCTGACTTTC	CASSRMGQTSSGANVLTF
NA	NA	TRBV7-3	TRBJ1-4	TGTGCCAGCAGCTTAGGTCGGCCCCGGGACTTTAATGAAAAACTGTTTTTT	CASSLGRPRDFNEKLFF
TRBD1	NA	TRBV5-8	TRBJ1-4	TGTGCCAGCAGCTTTACAGGGGGCTTAGGGGAAAAACTGTTTTTT	CASSFTGGLGEKLFF
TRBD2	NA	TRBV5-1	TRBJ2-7	TGCGCCAGCAGCCCCAGAGCGGGAGAGACCTACGAGCAGTACTTC	CASSPRAGETYEQYF
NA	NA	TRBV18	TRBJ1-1	TGTGCCAGCTCACCGACTTCGAACACTGAAGCTTTCTTT	CASSPTSNTEAFF
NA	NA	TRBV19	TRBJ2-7	TGTGCCAGTAGGGACAACTACGAGCAGTACTTC	CASRDNYEQYF
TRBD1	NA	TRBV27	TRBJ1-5	TGTGCCAGCAGTAAGGGACAGAGGAATCAGCCCCAGCATTTT	CASSKGQRNQPQHF
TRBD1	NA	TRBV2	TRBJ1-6	TGTGCCAGCACGCGAACAGGGGACTCACCCCTCCACTTT	CASTRTGDSPLHF
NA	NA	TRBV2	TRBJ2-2	TGTGCCAGCAGTGTCAGGGAGAACACCGGGGAGCTGTTTTTT	CASSVRENTGELFF
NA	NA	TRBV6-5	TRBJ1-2	TGTGCCAGCACCATCGACAGAACCTTTGATGGCTACACCTTC	CASTIDRTFDGYTF
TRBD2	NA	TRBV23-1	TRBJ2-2	TGCGCCAGCAGTCCCTCGGGGGGGAAGAACACCGGGGAGCTGTTTTTT	CASSPSGGKNTGELFF
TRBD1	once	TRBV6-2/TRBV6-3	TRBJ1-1	TGTGCCAGCAGTCACGGCAGGGGGAGCGACACTGAAGCTTTCTTT	CASSHGRGSDTEAFF
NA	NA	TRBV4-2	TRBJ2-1	TGTGCCAGCAGCCCCCCCGGGGATGAGCAGTTCTTC	CASSPPGDEQFF
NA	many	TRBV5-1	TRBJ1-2	TGCGCCAGCAGCCCTCAAACAGGGCTCCCTGGAGGCTACACCTTC	CASSPQTGLPGGYTF
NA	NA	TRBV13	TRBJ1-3	TGTGCCAGCAGCGCCCCTGGGGGGTCTGGAAACACCATATATTTT	CASSAPGGSGNTIYF
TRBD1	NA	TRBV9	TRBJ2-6	TGTGCCAGCAGCGCAGGGGGGACAGGACTGTCTGGGGCCAACGTCCTGACTTTC	CASSAGGTGLSGANVLTF
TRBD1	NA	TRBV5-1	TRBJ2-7	TGCGCCAGCAGCTCGGACAGGGGTCGGGGCTACGAGCAGTACTTC	CASSSDRGRGYEQYF
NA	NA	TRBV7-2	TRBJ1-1	TGTGCCAGCACCCTTCAGTTCGGGGGAATGGACACTGAAGCTTTCTTT	CASTLQFGGMDTEAFF
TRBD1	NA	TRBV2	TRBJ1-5	TGTGCCAGCAGGCTTGGGACAGGGGAGCAGCCCCAGCATTTT	CASRLGTGEQPQHF
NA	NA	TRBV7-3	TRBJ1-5	TGTGCCAGCAGCCCCTCGACAGATAGCAATCAGCCCCAGCATTTT	CASSPSTDSNQPQHF
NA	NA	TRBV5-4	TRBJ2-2	TGTGCCAGCAGCTTGGAGCCAGGGCGAACCGGGGAGCTGTTTTTT	CASSLEPGRTGELFF
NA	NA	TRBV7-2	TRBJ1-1	TGTGCCAGCAGCTTAGCACAGACCACTGAAGCTTTCTTT	CASSLAQTTEAFF